The entry below gives a single T cell receptor beta chain sequence along with its context. Data came from immunoSEQ multiplex PCR; TCRdb stores just in-frame clones and leaves some out. Altogether roughly 70,000 clones are present, around 90% being singletons, with the ten largest covering around 5%. The sample belongs to a study of blood T cell repertoires in COVID-19. Study-level information: Sources were T cells, B-cell-depleted T cells, or PBMCs; the material itself was cDNA or gDNA.

The CDR3 sequence is 17 residues long. CDR1 and CDR2 (germline): MGHRA, YSYEKL. Germline trimming cut 0 bases from V and 2 bases from J; bases unmatched to any gene: 7. This sequence originates from a woman between 55 and 75 years old with active COVID-19. Sequencing used peripheral blood. The genes are TRBV4-1 and TRBJ1-2; TRBD1 matches 9 bases. CDR3: CASSQDSTGGANYGYTF. The CDR3 bases are TGCGCCAGCAGCCAAGACTCTACAGGGGGCGCAAACTATGGCTACACCTTC.